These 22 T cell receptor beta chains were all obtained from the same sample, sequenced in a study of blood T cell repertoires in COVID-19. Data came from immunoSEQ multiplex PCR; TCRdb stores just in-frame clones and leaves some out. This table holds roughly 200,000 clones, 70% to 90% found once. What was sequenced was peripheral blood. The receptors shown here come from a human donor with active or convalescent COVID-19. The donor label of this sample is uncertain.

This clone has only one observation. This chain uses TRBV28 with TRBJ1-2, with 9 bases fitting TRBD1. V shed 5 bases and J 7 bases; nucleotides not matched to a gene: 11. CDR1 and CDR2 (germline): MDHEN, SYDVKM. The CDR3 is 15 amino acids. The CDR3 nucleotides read TGTGCCAGCAGTGCCATGCCGGGACAGGGTCCTGGCTACACCTTC. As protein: CASSAMPGQGPGYTF.

DNA of the CDR3: TGTGCCAGCAGGCAAGGACAGGGGATTTTCTACGAGCAGTACTTC. Its translation is CASRQGQGIFYEQYF. The genes are TRBV6-5 and TRBJ2-7, with 9 bases identical to TRBD1. The germline V gene encodes CDR1 MNHEY and CDR2 SVGAGI. The CDR3 has 15 amino acids. J was trimmed by 3 bases and V by 6 bases; bases with no gene match: 9.

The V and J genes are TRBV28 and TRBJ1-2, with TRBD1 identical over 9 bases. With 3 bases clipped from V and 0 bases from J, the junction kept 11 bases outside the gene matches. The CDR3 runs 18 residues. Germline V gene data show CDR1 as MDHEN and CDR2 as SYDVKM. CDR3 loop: CASSFSQQGALSNYGYTF. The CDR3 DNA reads TGTGCCAGCAGTTTTTCCCAACAGGGGGCCCTGTCTAACTATGGCTACACCTTC.

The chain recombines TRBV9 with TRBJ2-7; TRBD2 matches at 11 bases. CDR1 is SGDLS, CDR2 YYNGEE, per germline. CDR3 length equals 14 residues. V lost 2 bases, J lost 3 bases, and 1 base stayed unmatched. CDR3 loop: CASSVGTSGYEQYF. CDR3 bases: TGTGCCAGCAGCGTGGGGACTAGCGGCTACGAGCAGTACTTC.

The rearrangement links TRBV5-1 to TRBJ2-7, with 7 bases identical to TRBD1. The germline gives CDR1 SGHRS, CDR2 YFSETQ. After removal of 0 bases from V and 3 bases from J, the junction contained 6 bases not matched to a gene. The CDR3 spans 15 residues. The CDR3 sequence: CASSLAGGVSYEQYF. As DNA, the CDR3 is TGCGCCAGCAGCTTGGCAGGGGGAGTGAGCTACGAGCAGTACTTC. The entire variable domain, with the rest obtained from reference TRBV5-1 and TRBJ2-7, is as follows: KAGVTQTPRYLIKTRGQQVTLSCSPISGHRSVSWYQQTPGQGLQFLFEYFSETQRNKGNFPGRFSGRQFSNSRSEMNVSTLELGDSALYLCASSLAGGVSYEQYFGPGTRLTVT.

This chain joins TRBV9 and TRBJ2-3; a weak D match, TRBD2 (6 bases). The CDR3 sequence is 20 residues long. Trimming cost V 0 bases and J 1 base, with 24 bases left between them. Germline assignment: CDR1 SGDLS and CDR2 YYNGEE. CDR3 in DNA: TGTGCCAGCAGCGTAGCTATAAGAGCGGCCGGAGGGACGGGCACAGATACGCAGTATTTT. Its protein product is CASSVAIRAAGGTGTDTQYF.

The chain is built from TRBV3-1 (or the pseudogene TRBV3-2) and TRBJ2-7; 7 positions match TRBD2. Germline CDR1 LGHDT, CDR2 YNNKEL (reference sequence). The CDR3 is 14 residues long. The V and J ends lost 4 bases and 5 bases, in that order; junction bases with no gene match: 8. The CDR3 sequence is CASSRGGSEDEQYF. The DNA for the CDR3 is TGTGCCAGCAGCCGGGGGGGATCAGAGGACGAGCAGTACTTC.

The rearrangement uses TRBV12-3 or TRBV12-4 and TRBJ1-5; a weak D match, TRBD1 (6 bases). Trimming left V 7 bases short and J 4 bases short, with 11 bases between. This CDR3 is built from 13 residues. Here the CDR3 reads CASTGTLNQPQHF. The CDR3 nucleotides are TGTGCCAGCACCGGGACACTGAATCAGCCCCAGCATTTT.

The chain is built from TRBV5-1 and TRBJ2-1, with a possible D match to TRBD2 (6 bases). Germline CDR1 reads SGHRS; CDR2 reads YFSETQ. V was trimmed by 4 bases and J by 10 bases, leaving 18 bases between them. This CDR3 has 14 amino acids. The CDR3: CASSLGEGLLEQFF. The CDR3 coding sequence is TGCGCCAGCAGCCTCGGAGAGGGACTCCTCGAGCAGTTCTTC.

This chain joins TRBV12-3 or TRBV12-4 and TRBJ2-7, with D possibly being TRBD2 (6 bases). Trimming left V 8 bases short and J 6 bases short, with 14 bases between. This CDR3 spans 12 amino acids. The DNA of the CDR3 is TGTGCCAGCCGTCCCGGGACTCGCGAGCAGTACTTC. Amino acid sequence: CASRPGTREQYF.

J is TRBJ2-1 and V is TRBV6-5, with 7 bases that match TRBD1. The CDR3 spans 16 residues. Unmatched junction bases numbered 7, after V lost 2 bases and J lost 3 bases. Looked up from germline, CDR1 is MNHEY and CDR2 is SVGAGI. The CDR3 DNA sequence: TGTGCCAGCAGTTACGCCGGGACAGCTTTCTACAATGAGCAGTTCTTC. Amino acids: CASSYAGTAFYNEQFF.

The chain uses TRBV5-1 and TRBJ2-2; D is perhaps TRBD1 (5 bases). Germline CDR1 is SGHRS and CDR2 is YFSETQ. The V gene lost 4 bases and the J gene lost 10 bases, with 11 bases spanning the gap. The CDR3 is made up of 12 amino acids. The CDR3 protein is CASSPDTTELFF. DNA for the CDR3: TGCGCCAGCAGCCCGGACACCACGGAGCTGTTTTTT. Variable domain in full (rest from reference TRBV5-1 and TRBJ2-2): KAGVTQTPRYLIKTRGQQVTLSCSPISGHRSVSWYQQTPGQGLQFLFEYFSETQRNKGNFPGRFSGRQFSNSRSEMNVSTLELGDSALYLCASSPDTTELFFGEGSRLTVL.

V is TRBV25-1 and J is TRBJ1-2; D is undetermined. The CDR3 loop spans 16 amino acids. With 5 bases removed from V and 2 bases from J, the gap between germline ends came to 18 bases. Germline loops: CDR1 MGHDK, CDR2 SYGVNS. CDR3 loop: CASSHRTITNNYGYTF. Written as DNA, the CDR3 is TGTGCCAGCAGTCACCGGACTATAACCAACAACTATGGCTACACCTTC.

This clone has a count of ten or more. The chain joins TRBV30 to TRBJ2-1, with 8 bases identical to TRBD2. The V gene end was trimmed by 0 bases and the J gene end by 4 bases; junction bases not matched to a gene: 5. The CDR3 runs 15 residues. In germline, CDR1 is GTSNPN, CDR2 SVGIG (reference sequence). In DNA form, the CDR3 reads TGTGCCTGGAGTGTTTGGAGCGGGGGTTACAATGAGCAGTTCTTC. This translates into CAWSVWSGGYNEQFF.

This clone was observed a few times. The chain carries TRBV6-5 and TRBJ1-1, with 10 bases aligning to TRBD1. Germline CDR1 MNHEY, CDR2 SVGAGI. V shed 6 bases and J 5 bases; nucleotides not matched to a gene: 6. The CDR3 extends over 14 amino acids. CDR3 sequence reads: CASRRQGAGTEAFF. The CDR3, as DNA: TGTGCCAGCAGGAGACAGGGGGCAGGAACTGAAGCTTTCTTT.

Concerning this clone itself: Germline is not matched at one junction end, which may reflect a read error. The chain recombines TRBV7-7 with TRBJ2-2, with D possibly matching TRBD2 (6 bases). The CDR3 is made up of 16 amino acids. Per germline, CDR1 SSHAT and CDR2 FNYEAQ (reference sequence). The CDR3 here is CASSLVGGSGTGELFF. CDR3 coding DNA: TGTGCTAGCAGCTTAGTGGGGGGATCCGGGACCGGGGAGCTGTTTTTT.

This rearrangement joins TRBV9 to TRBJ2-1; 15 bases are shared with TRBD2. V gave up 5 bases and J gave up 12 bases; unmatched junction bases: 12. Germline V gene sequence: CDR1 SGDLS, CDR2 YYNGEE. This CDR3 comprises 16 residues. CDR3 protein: CASSVGGTSGGHRQFF. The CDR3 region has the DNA TGTGCCAGCAGTGTGGGCGGGACTAGCGGGGGGCATCGGCAGTTCTTC. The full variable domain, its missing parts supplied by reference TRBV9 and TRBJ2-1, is DSGVTQTPKHLITATGQRVTLRCSPRSGDLSVYWYQQSLDQGLQFLIQYYNGEERAKGNILERFSAQQFPDLHSELNLSSLELGDSALYFCASSVGGTSGGHRQFFGPGTRLTVL.

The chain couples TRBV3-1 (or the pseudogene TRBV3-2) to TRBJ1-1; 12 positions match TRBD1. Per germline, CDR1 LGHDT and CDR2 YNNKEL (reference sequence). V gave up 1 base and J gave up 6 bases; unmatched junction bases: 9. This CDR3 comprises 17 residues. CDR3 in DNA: TGTGCCAGCAGCCAAGCGTCGTGGGGGACAGGGGGCTCTGAAGCTTTCTTT. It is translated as CASSQASWGTGGSEAFF.

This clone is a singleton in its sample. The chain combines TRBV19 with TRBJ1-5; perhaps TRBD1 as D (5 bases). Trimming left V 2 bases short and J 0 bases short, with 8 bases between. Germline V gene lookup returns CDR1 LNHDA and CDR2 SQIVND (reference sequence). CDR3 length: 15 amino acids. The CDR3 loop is CASSIQQVSNQPQHF. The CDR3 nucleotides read TGTGCCAGTAGTATACAACAGGTTAGCAATCAGCCCCAGCATTTT.

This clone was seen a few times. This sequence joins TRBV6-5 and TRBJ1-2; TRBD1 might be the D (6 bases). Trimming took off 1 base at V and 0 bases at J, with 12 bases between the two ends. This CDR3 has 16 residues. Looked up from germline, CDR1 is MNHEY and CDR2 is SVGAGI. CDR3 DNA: TGTGCCAGCAGTTACTTCGCAGGGGATTCTAACTATGGCTACACCTTC. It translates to CASSYFAGDSNYGYTF.

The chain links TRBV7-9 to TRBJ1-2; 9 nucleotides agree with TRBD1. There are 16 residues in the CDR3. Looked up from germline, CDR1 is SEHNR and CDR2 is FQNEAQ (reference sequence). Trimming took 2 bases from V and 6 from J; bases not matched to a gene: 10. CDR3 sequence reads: CASSLRLDRGIDGYTF. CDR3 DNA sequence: TGTGCCAGCAGCTTAAGGTTGGACAGGGGAATCGATGGCTACACCTTC.

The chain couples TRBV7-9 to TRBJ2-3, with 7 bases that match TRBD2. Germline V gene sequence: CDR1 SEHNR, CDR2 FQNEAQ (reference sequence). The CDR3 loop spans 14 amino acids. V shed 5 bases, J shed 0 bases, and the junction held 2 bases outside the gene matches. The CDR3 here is CASSRGESTDTQYF. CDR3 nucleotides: TGTGCCAGCAGCCGGGGGGAGAGCACAGATACGCAGTATTTT.